Below, 23 T cell receptor beta chains from the same sample are listed, as sequenced in a study of blood T cell repertoires in COVID-19. Profiled with immunoSEQ multiplex PCR; TCRdb holds only in-frame clones, not every one. The repertoire includes over 150,000 clones, roughly 84% of them detected once, and around 14% sits in the top ten. Sequencing was carried out using peripheral blood. The receptors originated from a young man with active or convalescent COVID-19.

This clone was picked up one time. The V and J genes are TRBV10-3 and TRBJ2-1; 13 bases match TRBD2. After removal of 8 bases from V and 5 bases from J, the junction contained 3 bases not matched to a gene. Germline V CDR1 and CDR2: ENHRY, SYGVKD. CDR3 length equals 14 residues. CDR3 region: CAIAGTSGNNEQFF. CDR3 DNA sequence: TGTGCCATCGCGGGGACTAGCGGGAACAATGAGCAGTTCTTC.

This chain links TRBV5-1 with TRBJ2-1; 7 bases agree with TRBD1. This CDR3 is built from 15 residues. V lost 1 base, J lost 3 bases, and 4 bases stayed unmatched. Germline loops: CDR1 SGHRS, CDR2 YFSETQ. The CDR3 loop is CASSLRGTDYNEQFF. The CDR3 coding sequence is TGCGCCAGCAGCTTGAGAGGGACAGACTACAATGAGCAGTTCTTC.

The V gene is TRBV5-1, the J gene TRBJ2-1; 7 bases line up with TRBD1. Germline assignment: CDR1 SGHRS and CDR2 YFSETQ. J gave up 5 bases and V 0 bases, and 2 bases lay outside the gene matches. This CDR3 is 14 amino acids long. The CDR3 bases are TGCGCCAGCAGCTTGGGGGACAGCCACAATGAGCAGTTCTTC. This gives the protein CASSLGDSHNEQFF.

This clone was observed once. The V call is TRBV7-2, the J call TRBJ1-2, with 9 bases matching TRBD1. CDR3 length: 18 residues. V lost 5 bases to trimming and J lost 0 bases; unmatched junction nucleotides: 13. The V gene's germline CDR1 is SGHTA and CDR2 FQGNSA. The CDR3 sequence is CASSQTRGTGTANYGYTF. CDR3 bases: TGTGCCAGCAGCCAGACCAGGGGGACAGGGACAGCTAACTATGGCTACACCTTC.

This rearrangement joins TRBV5-1 to TRBJ1-4; 12 bases map to TRBD1. The germline V gene has CDR1 SGHRS and CDR2 YFSETQ. V lost 6 bases and J lost 6; bases outside the gene matches: 9. The CDR3 spans 16 residues. The CDR3 DNA is TGCGCCAGCACCTCCGGGACAGGGGGCCGGTATGAAAAACTGTTTTTT. This sequence encodes CASTSGTGGRYEKLFF.

The chain carries TRBV7-9 and TRBJ2-1; D is perhaps TRBD1 (5 bases). Trimming took off 2 bases at V and 3 bases at J, with 14 bases between the two ends. CDR1 is SEHNR, CDR2 FQNEAQ, per germline (reference sequence). CDR3 size: 16 residues. CDR3 coding DNA: TGTGCCAGCAGCTTAAGCTTGTCGGACAACTACAATGAGCAGTTCTTC. Translated: CASSLSLSDNYNEQFF.

J is TRBJ2-2 and V is TRBV12-3 or TRBV12-4; D perhaps matches TRBD1 (6 bases). CDR3 length: 12 amino acids. V shed 4 bases and J shed 9 bases, with 9 bases lying between them. The DNA for the CDR3 is TGTGCCAGCAGTTCAGGGGCTTGGGAGCTGTTTTTT. Translating gives CASSSGAWELFF.

The chain carries TRBV21-1 and TRBJ2-7; the table's D call TRBD1 went unverified against the DNA. TRBV21-1 represents a pseudogene. The CDR3 consists of 17 residues. CDR3 in amino acids: CASSKVSLGTGNHEQYF. The CDR3 nucleotides read TGTGCCAGCAGCAAAGTAAGTCTGGGGACAGGGAATCACGAGCAGTACTTC.

This clone was picked up one time. V gene TRBV2 combines with J gene TRBJ1-5, with TRBD1 identical over 7 bases. Germline V CDR1 and CDR2: SNHLY, FYNNEI. The CDR3 is 15 residues long. Trimming cost V 5 bases and J 0 bases; bases outside gene matches: 4. This CDR3 is CASSHGQDSNQPQHF. As DNA, the CDR3 is TGTGCCAGCAGTCATGGACAGGATAGCAATCAGCCCCAGCATTTT.

The V gene is TRBV5-1, the J gene TRBJ2-3, with TRBD2 matching 13 bases. This CDR3 is 18 amino acids long. V lost 3 bases, J lost 8 bases, and 15 bases stayed unmatched. Germline CDR1 reads SGHRS; CDR2 reads YFSETQ. CDR3 sequence (DNA): TGCGCCAGCAGCTCCCATTATGGGACTAGCGGGGACCCCGCTACGCAGTATTTT. It codes for CASSSHYGTSGDPATQYF.

The genes are TRBV5-6 and TRBJ2-1; a weak D match, TRBD2 (5 bases). This CDR3 has 12 residues. V gave up 0 bases and J gave up 10 bases, with 8 bases separating them. Per the germline V gene, CDR1 is SGHDT and CDR2 is YYEEEE. This CDR3 reads CASSLAEGEQFF. Written as DNA, the CDR3 is TGTGCCAGCAGCTTGGCCGAGGGAGAGCAGTTCTTC.

CDR3 sequence (DNA): TGCGCCAGCAGGCGGGGCCCGATTGAAAAACTGTTTTTT. Its protein product is CASRRGPIEKLFF. The rearrangement joins TRBV10-2 to TRBJ1-4, with D perhaps matching TRBD1 (5 bases). The CDR3 loop spans 13 amino acids. The germline V gene has CDR1 WSHSY and CDR2 SAAADI. V was shortened by 6 bases and J by 7 bases, with 12 bases between the two germline ends.

This chain connects TRBV11-1 to TRBJ2-7; D ambiguous. Germline V gene data show CDR1 as SGHAT and CDR2 as FQDESV (reference sequence). The CDR3 spans 12 residues. Deletions cut 3 bases from V and 7 bases from J, with 10 bases between. For the CDR3, the DNA is TGTGCCAGCAGCTTGCCCCAGTATGAGCAGTACTTC. Amino acids: CASSLPQYEQYF.

The chain couples TRBV5-6 to TRBJ1-1; D is undetermined. Looked up from germline, CDR1 is SGHDT and CDR2 is YYEEEE. The CDR3 covers 17 residues. V shed 4 bases and J shed 0 bases, with 19 bases lying between them. The DNA for the CDR3 is TGTGCCAGCAGCCTCCGGGATGAACTTCTGTTGAACACTGAAGCTTTCTTT. It translates to CASSLRDELLLNTEAFF.

This chain connects TRBV2 to TRBJ2-7; 9 bases fit TRBD1. CDR3 length: 14 amino acids. Germline CDR1 reads SNHLY; CDR2 reads FYNNEI. V lost 6 bases to trimming and J lost 3 bases; unmatched junction nucleotides: 6. The CDR3 DNA reads TGTGCCAGCAGAACCCCGGGACAGGGCTACGAGCAGTACTTC. Residues: CASRTPGQGYEQYF.

V usage is TRBV29-1 and J usage is TRBJ1-1; TRBD1 aligns across 9 bases. V shed 7 bases, J shed 3 bases, and the junction held 18 bases outside the gene matches. Per the germline V gene, CDR1 is SQVTM and CDR2 is ANQGSEA. There are 17 residues in the CDR3. This CDR3 is CSALSLGQGIKHTEAFF. The CDR3 bases are TGCAGCGCCCTGTCCTTGGGACAGGGTATAAAACACACTGAAGCTTTCTTT. Based on the CDR3 plus reference TRBV29-1 and TRBJ1-1, the full variable domain is SAVISQKPSRDICQRGTSLTIQCQVDSQVTMMFWYRQQPGQSLTLIATANQGSEATYESGFVIDKFPISRPNLTFSTLTVSNMSPEDSSIYLCSALSLGQGIKHTEAFFGQGTRLTVV.

The J gene is TRBJ2-1, the V gene TRBV5-1; a possible D gene is TRBD1 (5 bases). CDR3 length equals 13 residues. The germline V gene has CDR1 SGHRS and CDR2 YFSETQ. Trimming took off 4 bases at V and 5 bases at J, with 10 bases between the two ends. The CDR3: CASSADNHNEQFF. In nucleotides, the CDR3 is TGCGCCAGCAGCGCGGACAACCACAATGAGCAGTTCTTC.

V is TRBV11-2 and J is TRBJ2-1, with 7 bases that match TRBD1. The junction had 6 bases not matched to a gene; V was cut back by 4 bases and J by 0 bases. The germline gives CDR1 SGHAT, CDR2 FQNNGV. The CDR3 consists of 16 residues. CDR3 in amino acids: CASSSYRGSSYNEQFF. The DNA for the CDR3 is TGTGCCAGCAGCTCCTACAGGGGAAGCTCCTACAATGAGCAGTTCTTC.

The chain carries TRBV21-1 and TRBJ2-3; TRBD2 is the table's D call, not checked against the DNA. TRBV21-1 is flagged as a pseudogene. The CDR3 length is 18 residues. The CDR3 nucleotides read TGTGCCAGGAAAACCGGGACTAGCGGGGGGACTAGCACAGATACGCAGTATTTT. This translates into CARKTGTSGGTSTDTQYF.

The chain is built from TRBV11-3 and TRBJ1-1; D is possibly TRBD1 (5 bases). The V gene's germline CDR1 is SGHNT and CDR2 YENEEA. V lost 2 bases and J 4 bases, leaving 20 bases between the germline ends. CDR3 length: 17 amino acids. This CDR3 is CASSLPFNRKVGTEAFF. The CDR3 DNA follows: TGTGCCAGCAGCTTACCTTTTAACAGGAAGGTGGGCACTGAAGCTTTCTTT.

This chain joins TRBV5-6 and TRBJ1-4; D remains unclear. CDR1 is SGHDT and CDR2 is YYEEEE in the germline V gene. Trimming cost V 3 bases and J 0 bases, with 12 bases left between them. The CDR3 has 16 amino acids. CDR3 DNA sequence: TGTGCCAGCAGCTCACTCCGGGAGGCAACTAATGAAAAACTGTTTTTT. Its protein product is CASSSLREATNEKLFF.

V is TRBV6-5 and J is TRBJ2-7; the D gene is possibly TRBD2 (5 bases). Trimming removed 7 bases at V and 0 bases at J, with 13 bases between. The CDR3 runs to 14 residues. Germline V gives CDR1 MNHEY, CDR2 SVGAGI. DNA of the CDR3: TGTGCCAGCAAGGAGGCGGCGTACTCCTACGAGCAGTACTTC. Amino acids: CASKEAAYSYEQYF.

Remarks on this clone: At one boundary the junction diverges from the germline segment, which might be a read error. As DNA, the CDR3 is TGTGCCAGCACCCAAGGGCCCCCGGGGTCACCCCTCCACTTT. It encodes CASTQGPPGSPLHF. The rearrangement links TRBV3-1 (or the pseudogene TRBV3-2) to TRBJ1-6; D is uncertain. The CDR3 runs to 14 residues. Germline V gene sequence: CDR1 LGHDT, CDR2 YNNKEL (reference sequence).